Listed here are 11 T cell receptor beta chains from one sample, sequenced in a study of cytomegalovirus exposure and HLA in healthy donors. Vbeta (60) and Jbeta (13) primers were used in the PCR. The assay was immunoSEQ multiplex PCR, and TCRdb's table has in-frame clones only and misses some. The sample holds some 180,000 clones, around 77% seen once. The sample comprised PBMCs. These receptors came from a woman in her 30s in good health and CMV-seronegative.

In nucleotides, the CDR3 is TGCGCCAGCGGAACGGGGTACAATGAGCAGTTCTTC. Its translation is CASGTGYNEQFF. The genes are TRBV4-1 and TRBJ2-1, with a weak D call TRBD2 (5 bases). From germline, CDR1 is MGHRA and CDR2 YSYEKL. V was trimmed by 8 bases and J by 4 bases, leaving 9 bases between them. This CDR3 region has 12 residues.

The genes are TRBV6-1 and TRBJ2-7; D unclear. Trimming stripped 5 bases from V and 3 bases from J, with 2 bases between. The CDR3 covers 10 residues. Germline assignment: CDR1 MNHNS and CDR2 SASEGT. CDR3 in DNA: TGTGCCAGCAGTCGCTACGAGCAGTACTTC. It is translated as CASSRYEQYF.

Here the CDR3 reads CASSQDGVPGRGSYNEQFF. For the CDR3, the DNA is TGTGCCAGCAGCCAAGATGGGGTTCCGGGACGGGGGTCTTACAATGAGCAGTTCTTC. The V call is TRBV9, the J call TRBJ2-1; a possible D gene is TRBD2 (6 bases). Trimming cost V 4 bases and J 4 bases, with 27 bases left between them. CDR3 length: 19 residues. Germline V CDR1 and CDR2: SGDLS, YYNGEE.

The chain recombines TRBV5-6 with TRBJ1-3; 9 bases align to TRBD1. CDR3 length: 16 residues. The trim removed 0 bases at V and 2 bases at J, leaving 3 bases unmatched. Germline loops: CDR1 SGHDT, CDR2 YYEEEE. The CDR3 sequence is CASSLVDRGTGNTIYF. The CDR3 nucleotides are TGTGCCAGCAGCTTGGTCGACAGGGGGACTGGAAACACCATATATTTT.

The chain is built from TRBV4-1 and TRBJ1-4; the D gene is possibly TRBD1 (6 bases). V was trimmed by 4 bases and J by 5 bases, leaving 14 bases between them. From germline, CDR1 is MGHRA and CDR2 YSYEKL. This CDR3 has 15 residues. The CDR3 sequence is CASSRLRQVNEKLFF. In DNA, the CDR3 is TGCGCCAGCAGCCGGTTAAGACAGGTCAATGAAAAACTGTTTTTT.

The chain uses TRBV19 and TRBJ2-7; maybe TRBD1 (8 bases). CDR1 is LNHDA and CDR2 is SQIVND in the germline V gene (reference sequence). The CDR3 is 15 amino acids. V shed 3 bases and J shed 3 bases, with 15 bases lying between them. The DNA of the CDR3 is TGTGCCAGTAGTATGGGGGGGACAGGCCTCTACGAGCAGTACTTC. This sequence encodes CASSMGGTGLYEQYF.

V and J are TRBV5-4 and TRBJ2-5; weak D call: TRBD2 (6 bases). The CDR3 has 14 amino acids. Germline lookup yields CDR1 SGHNT and CDR2 YYREEE (reference sequence). The V end was cut by 5 bases, the J end by 3 bases, with 14 bases between. This chain's CDR3 is CASSESGRKETQYF. CDR3 DNA sequence: TGTGCCAGCAGTGAATCAGGGAGGAAAGAGACCCAGTACTTC.

This chain joins TRBV14 and TRBJ2-7; 11 positions agree with TRBD2. The V and J ends lost 4 bases and 2 bases, in that order; junction bases with no gene match: 4. This CDR3 spans 15 amino acids. CDR1 SGHDN and CDR2 FVKESK come from the germline V gene. The CDR3 DNA reads TGTGCCAGCAGCCTAAGACTAGCGGGACCCTACGAGCAGTACTTC. Residues: CASSLRLAGPYEQYF.

In this sample, this clone turned up a few times. The chain links TRBV5-5 to TRBJ1-5; D perhaps matches TRBD1 (6 bases). There are 14 residues in the CDR3. V was pared by 4 bases and J by 2 bases, with 10 bases between. CDR1 is SGHKS, CDR2 YYEKEE, per germline (reference sequence). The CDR3 nucleotides read TGTGCCAGCAGCCTTCCAGGGGGCAATCAGCCCCAGCATTTT. Its protein product is CASSLPGGNQPQHF.

This clone was detected a few times. The chain recombines TRBV6-1 with TRBJ2-7; 8 bases map to TRBD1. This CDR3 is built from 17 residues. CDR1 and CDR2 (germline): MNHNS, SASEGT. Unmatched junction bases numbered 14, after V lost 4 bases and J lost 3 bases. CDR3 nucleotides: TGTGCCAGCAGTGTTCCGCGCTTGACAGGGGTTCTCTACGAGCAGTACTTC. Translated: CASSVPRLTGVLYEQYF.

This chain joins TRBV7-8 and TRBJ2-7, with 8 bases aligning to TRBD2. This CDR3 has 14 residues. CDR1 and CDR2 (germline): SGHVS, FQNEAQ. Trimming at V came to 5 bases and at J to 5 bases, leaving 8 bases not matched to a gene. This CDR3 reads CASSRSGAPNEQYF. The DNA of the CDR3 is TGTGCCAGCAGCCGTAGCGGGGCCCCTAACGAGCAGTACTTC. Full variable domain (outside the CDR3, taken from reference TRBV7-8 and TRBJ2-7): GAGVSQSPRYKVAKRGQDVALRCDPISGHVSLFWYQQALGQGPEFLTYFQNEAQLDKSGLPSDRFFAERPEGSVSTLKIQRTQQEDSAVYLCASSRSGAPNEQYFGPGTRLTVT.